The entry below describes one T cell receptor beta chain. The antigen is unknown. This entry belongs to a study of beta chain features in type 1 diabetes. Study findings and constraints: Within the patient group, naive, central memory and Treg TCRB repertoires appeared more similar to each other than within healthy donors. Whether TCRB rearrangement is influenced by HLA type was left unresolved in this analysis.

Sequenced material consisted of expressed TCRB transcripts (all of the isolated RNA was reverse transcribed). Some clones are missing from TCRdb's copy, which holds only in-frame ones; the method was immunoSEQ multiplex PCR. The sample records fewer than 45,000 clones, roughly two thirds being singletons. CDR1 and CDR2 (germline): MDHEN, SYDVKM. The CDR3 is made up of 12 amino acids. Trimming removed 4 bases at V and 15 bases at J, with 16 bases between. The chain carries TRBV28 and TRBJ2-4, with D perhaps matching TRBD2 (6 bases). This TCR was recovered from a woman aged 25 to 39 in good health. The sequenced sample consisted of Tregs from blood. The CDR3 DNA follows: TGTGCCAGCAGTTCCACCAGGAGGGGTGGGTACTTC. It codes for CASSSTRRGGYF.